The rows below give T cell receptor beta chains drawn from one sample of a study of cytomegalovirus exposure and HLA in healthy donors. Data came from immunoSEQ multiplex PCR; TCRdb stores just in-frame clones and leaves some out. In the table there are roughly 100,000 clones, roughly a tenth of which are singletons. The sample consisted of PBMCs. Source of these receptors: a middle-aged man in good health and CMV-seropositive. The CDR3 runs from the conserved cysteine through the conserved F or W. A D gene is named only where the DNA matches it firmly. Not all rows give a size; the values are once, few, many and, for expanded clones, a class.

>TRBV29-1|TRBJ1-1|few|NA
CSVRRAQGTEAFF
TGCAGCGTTCGAAGGGCCCAGGGAACTGAAGCTTTCTTT
>TRBV27|TRBJ2-1|few|TRBD2
CASTETLGLAKANEQFF
TGTGCCAGCACCGAAACCCTGGGACTAGCCAAGGCCAATGAGCAGTTCTTC
>TRBV9|TRBJ2-5|NA|TRBD2
CASSVALAGGPKTQYF
TGTGCCAGCAGCGTAGCTTTGGCGGGAGGGCCGAAGACCCAGTACTTC
>TRBV18|TRBJ2-2|NA|TRBD2
CASSPGLAGATGELFF
TGTGCCAGCTCACCCGGACTAGCGGGAGCCACCGGGGAGCTGTTTTTT
>TRBV25-1|TRBJ2-3|few|NA
CASSETGTRTDTQYF
TGTGCCAGCAGTGAAACAGGGACCCGCACAGATACGCAGTATTTT
>TRBV4-1|TRBJ2-3|NA|NA
CASSQDGIPTDTQYF
TGCGCCAGCAGCCAAGACGGGATACCCACAGATACGCAGTATTTT
>TRBV5-1|TRBJ2-1|many|NA
CASSLAYFNEQFF
TGCGCCAGCAGCTTGGCCTACTTCAATGAGCAGTTCTTC
>TRBV9|TRBJ2-1|few|NA
CASSPRLGMDEQFF
TGTGCCAGCAGCCCCAGACTAGGAATGGATGAGCAGTTCTTC
>TRBV4-1|TRBJ2-7|few|NA
CASSPGHNEQYF
TGCGCCAGCAGCCCGGGACATAACGAGCAGTACTTC
>TRBV2|TRBJ1-2|NA|NA
CASRDLGGHYGYTF
TGTGCCAGCAGGGACCTCGGAGGGCACTATGGCTACACCTTC
>TRBV29-1|TRBJ1-1|few|NA
CSVDTGSRAFF
TGCAGCGTTGATACAGGGTCGAGAGCTTTCTTT
>TRBV6-5|TRBJ1-5|few|NA
CASRSTVNQPQHF
TGTGCCAGCCGGTCCACAGTCAATCAGCCCCAGCATTTT
>TRBV9|TRBJ1-2|NA|TRBD1
CASRRTGVSHYGYTF
TGTGCCAGCAGGAGGACAGGGGTAAGCCACTATGGCTACACCTTC
>TRBV15|TRBJ2-3|NA|TRBD2
CATSRHTSGSSDTQYF
TGTGCCACCAGCAGGCATACTAGCGGGAGCTCAGATACGCAGTATTTT
>TRBV4-3|TRBJ2-3|NA|NA
CASSDFRDTQYF
TGCGCCAGCAGCGACTTTAGAGATACGCAGTATTTT
>TRBV4-3|TRBJ1-2|NA|NA
CASSRAGERARGYTF
TGCGCCAGCAGCCGAGCGGGGGAAAGGGCTCGTGGCTACACCTTC
>TRBV13|TRBJ2-5|NA|NA
CASSLGQGQETQYF
TGTGCCAGCAGCTTAGGGCAGGGCCAAGAGACCCAGTACTTC
>TRBV27|TRBJ1-1|NA|NA
CASKTVNTEAFF
TGTGCCAGCAAGACAGTGAACACTGAAGCTTTCTTT
>TRBV29-1|TRBJ2-1|NA|NA
CSVRGISYNEQFF
TGCAGCGTTCGGGGAATCTCCTACAATGAGCAGTTCTTC
>TRBV6-1|TRBJ1-2|NA|NA
CASRVEGRGGYTF
TGTGCCAGCAGGGTGGAGGGGAGAGGTGGCTACACCTTC
>TRBV5-1|TRBJ1-3|few|TRBD1
CASSPGQGGISSGNTIYF
TGCGCCAGCAGCCCAGGACAGGGGGGAATATCGTCTGGAAACACCATATATTTT
>TRBV11-2|TRBJ2-7|few|TRBD2
CASSLGTSVSYEQYF
TGTGCCAGCAGCTTAGGGACTAGCGTCTCCTACGAGCAGTACTTC
>TRBV6-5|TRBJ1-1|NA|TRBD1
CASIRTTGGNTEAFF
TGTGCCAGCATCCGAACTACAGGGGGGAACACTGAAGCTTTCTTT
>TRBV2|TRBJ2-3|NA|TRBD2
CASRLAGDETDTQYF
TGTGCCAGCAGGTTGGCGGGAGATGAGACAGATACGCAGTATTTT
>TRBV7-9|TRBJ2-7|NA|NA
CASSLPNPEQYF
TGTGCCAGCAGTCTACCCAATCCCGAGCAGTACTTC
>TRBV4-1|TRBJ2-7|NA|NA
CASSQDFSGPGGEQYF
NA
>TRBV7-9|TRBJ2-2|NA|TRBD2
CASSFGTSGKHTGELFF
TGTGCCAGCAGCTTTGGGACTAGCGGGAAGCACACCGGGGAGCTGTTTTTT
>TRBV19|TRBJ2-2|NA|TRBD2
CASSTSGRASYTLNTGELFF
TGTGCCAGTAGTACTAGCGGGAGGGCCTCCTACACACTGAACACCGGGGAGCTGTTTTTT
>TRBV6-6|TRBJ1-1|NA|NA
CASSYEGYGDTEAFF
TGTGCCAGCAGTTACGAGGGCTACGGGGACACTGAAGCTTTCTTT
>TRBV4-2|TRBJ2-5|few|TRBD2
CASSQDLLAGVGETQYF
TGTGCCAGCAGCCAAGATTTACTAGCGGGAGTGGGTGAGACCCAGTACTTC
>TRBV27|TRBJ1-2|NA|NA
CASSLSGGPGYTF
TGTGCCAGCAGTTTATCGGGGGGGCCTGGCTACACCTTC
>TRBV15|TRBJ2-6|NA|NA
CATSIGDTGANVLTF
TGTGCCACCAGCATTGGGGACACTGGGGCCAACGTCCTGACTTTC
>TRBV7-3|TRBJ2-2|few|TRBD2
CASSPGTSGYYTGELFF
TGTGCCAGCAGCCCGGGGACTAGCGGATATTACACCGGGGAGCTGTTTTTT
>TRBV7-7|TRBJ2-3|few|NA
CASSRTVTDTQYF
TGTGCTAGCAGCAGGACAGTCACAGATACGCAGTATTTT
>TRBV28|TRBJ1-2|NA|TRBD1
CASSSIGGAPYGYTF
TGTGCCAGCAGTTCAATAGGGGGCGCTCCATATGGCTACACCTTC
>TRBV5-6|TRBJ2-7|NA|NA
CASSIDSTYEQYF
TGTGCCAGCTCGATCGACAGTACCTACGAGCAGTACTTC
>TRBV5-8|TRBJ2-6|NA|NA
CASSLRAGGRGANVLTF
TGTGCCAGCAGCTTGCGGGCCGGGGGGCGTGGGGCCAACGTCCTGACTTTC
>TRBV5-6|TRBJ2-7|few|TRBD1
CASSLLDRGLYEQYF
TGTGCCAGCAGCCTCCTGGACAGGGGGCTATACGAGCAGTACTTC
>TRBV7-9|TRBJ2-3|NA|TRBD2
CASSRSSGRTDTQYF
TGTGCCAGCAGCCGGAGTAGCGGGAGGACAGATACGCAGTATTTT
>TRBV6-1|TRBJ2-1|NA|NA
CASSESLEAYNEQFF
TGTGCCAGCAGTGAAAGCCTAGAGGCCTACAATGAGCAGTTCTTC
>TRBV7-9|TRBJ1-1|NA|NA
CASGVYSTEAFF
TGTGCTTCGGGGGTGTACTCTACTGAAGCTTTCTTT
>TRBV7-2|TRBJ2-7|NA|NA
CASSLGNTYYEQYF
TGTGCCAGCAGCTTAGGGAACACCTACTACGAGCAGTACTTC